Included here is one T cell receptor beta chain sequence, with context. Germline V lookup: CDR1 SNHLY, CDR2 FYNNEI. The CDR3 totals 16 residues. V lost 6 bases, J lost 5 bases, and 14 bases stayed unmatched. In the original analysis: Amplification of reference gene primers provided the estimated nucleated cell counts. TCRdb keeps only in-frame clones here, not all; method: immunoSEQ multiplex PCR. V, J and clone size reflect that table, while D and trimming were determined from the DNA. The profile shows fewer than 200,000 clones, 82% of them singletons. This specimen belongs to a study of blood T cell repertoires in COVID-19. Study-level background: T cells, B-cell-depleted T cells, or PBMCs supplied cDNA or gDNA.

Seattle researchers signed up patients amid active infection and tracked them longitudinally. Sequencing used peripheral blood. This chain joins TRBV2 and TRBJ1-1, with 8 nucleotides matching TRBD1. The sequence came from a woman aged 60-75 years with COVID-19, enrolled during active disease. This chain's CDR3 is CASRDTPRGPGTEAFF. CDR3 bases: TGTGCCAGCAGGGACACACCCAGGGGGCCAGGGACTGAAGCTTTCTTT.